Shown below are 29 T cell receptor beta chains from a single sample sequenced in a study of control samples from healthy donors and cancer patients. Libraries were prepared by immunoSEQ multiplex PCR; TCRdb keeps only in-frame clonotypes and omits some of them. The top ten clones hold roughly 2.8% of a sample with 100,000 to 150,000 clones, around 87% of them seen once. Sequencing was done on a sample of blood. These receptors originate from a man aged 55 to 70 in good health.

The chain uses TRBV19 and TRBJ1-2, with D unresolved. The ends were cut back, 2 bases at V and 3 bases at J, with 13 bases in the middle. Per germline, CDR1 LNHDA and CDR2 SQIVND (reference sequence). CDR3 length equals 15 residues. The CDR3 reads CASSIRRPLDYGYTF. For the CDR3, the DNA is TGTGCCAGTAGTATACGGCGGCCCCTGGACTATGGCTACACCTTC.

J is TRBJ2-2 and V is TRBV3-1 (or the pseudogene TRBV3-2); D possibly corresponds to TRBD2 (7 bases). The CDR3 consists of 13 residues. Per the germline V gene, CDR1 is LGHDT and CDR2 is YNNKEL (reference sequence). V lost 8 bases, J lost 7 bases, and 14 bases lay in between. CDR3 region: CASGGGTVGELFF. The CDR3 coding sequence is TGTGCCAGCGGCGGGGGCACGGTCGGGGAGCTGTTTTTT.

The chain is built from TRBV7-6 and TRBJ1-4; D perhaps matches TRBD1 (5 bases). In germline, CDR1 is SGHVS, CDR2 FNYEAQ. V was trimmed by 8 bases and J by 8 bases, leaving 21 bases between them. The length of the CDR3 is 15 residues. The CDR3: CASGPKTAQGEKLFF. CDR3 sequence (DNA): TGTGCCAGCGGACCTAAGACAGCCCAGGGAGAAAAACTGTTTTTT.

CDR3 sequence reads: CASSSGTSGAVEQFF. CDR3 coding DNA: TGTGCCAGCAGCTCCGGGACTAGCGGGGCGGTTGAGCAGTTCTTC. This chain connects TRBV11-2 to TRBJ2-1; 13 bases match TRBD2. CDR3 length: 15 amino acids. After removal of 4 bases from V and 9 bases from J, the junction contained 6 bases not matched to a gene. Looked up from germline, CDR1 is SGHAT and CDR2 is FQNNGV.

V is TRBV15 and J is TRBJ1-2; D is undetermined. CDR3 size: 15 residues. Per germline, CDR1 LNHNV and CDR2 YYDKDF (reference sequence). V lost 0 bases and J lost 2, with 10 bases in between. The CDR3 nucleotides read TGTGCCACCAGCAGAGATCGCGGGCCCAACTATGGCTACACCTTC. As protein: CATSRDRGPNYGYTF.

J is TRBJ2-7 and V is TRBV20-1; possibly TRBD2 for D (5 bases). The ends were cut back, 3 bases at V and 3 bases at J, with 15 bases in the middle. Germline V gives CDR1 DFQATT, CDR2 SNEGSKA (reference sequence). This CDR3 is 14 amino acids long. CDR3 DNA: TGCAGTGCTAGTGTCGGACTTGTTGGCTACGAGCAGTACTTC. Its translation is CSASVGLVGYEQYF.

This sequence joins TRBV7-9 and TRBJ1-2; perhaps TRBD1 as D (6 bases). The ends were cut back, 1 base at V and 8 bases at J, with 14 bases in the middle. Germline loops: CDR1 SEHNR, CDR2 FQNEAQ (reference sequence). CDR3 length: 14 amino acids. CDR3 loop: CASSLDAGVDGYTF. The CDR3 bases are TGTGCCAGCAGCTTAGACGCAGGGGTGGACGGCTACACCTTC.

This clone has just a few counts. Here the CDR3 reads CAISAAESTSTDTQYF. The CDR3 nucleotides read TGTGCCATCAGTGCGGCCGAGAGCACTAGCACAGATACGCAGTATTTT. The chain has TRBV10-3 and TRBJ2-3; no definite D call. This CDR3 has 16 amino acids. Germline V lookup: CDR1 ENHRY, CDR2 SYGVKD. Trimming pared 4 bases from V and 0 bases from J, leaving 14 bases between.

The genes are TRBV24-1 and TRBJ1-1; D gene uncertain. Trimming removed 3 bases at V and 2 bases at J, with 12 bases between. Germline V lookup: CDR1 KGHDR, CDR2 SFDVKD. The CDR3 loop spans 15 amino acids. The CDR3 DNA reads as TGTGCCACCAGTGATCCCCGGAGGCCCAACACTGAAGCTTTCTTT. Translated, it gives CATSDPRRPNTEAFF.

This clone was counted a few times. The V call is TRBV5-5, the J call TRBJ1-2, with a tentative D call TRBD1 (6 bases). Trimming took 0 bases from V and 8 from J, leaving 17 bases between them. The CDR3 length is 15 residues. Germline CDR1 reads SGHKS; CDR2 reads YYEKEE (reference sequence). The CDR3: CASSLGGPRAEGYTF. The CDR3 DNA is TGTGCCAGCAGCTTGGGGGGGCCGAGAGCGGAGGGCTACACCTTC.

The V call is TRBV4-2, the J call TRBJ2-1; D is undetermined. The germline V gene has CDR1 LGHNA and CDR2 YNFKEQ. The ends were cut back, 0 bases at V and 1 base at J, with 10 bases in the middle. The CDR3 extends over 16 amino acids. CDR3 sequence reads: CASSQEVGISYNEQFF. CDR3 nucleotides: TGTGCCAGCAGCCAAGAGGTAGGGATATCCTACAATGAGCAGTTCTTC.

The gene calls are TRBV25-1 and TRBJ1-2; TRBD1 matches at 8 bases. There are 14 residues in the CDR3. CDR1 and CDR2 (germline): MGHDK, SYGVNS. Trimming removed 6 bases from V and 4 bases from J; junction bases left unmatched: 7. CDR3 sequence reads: CASSLTGDIYGYTF. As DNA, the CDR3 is TGTGCCAGCAGCCTGACAGGGGATATCTATGGCTACACCTTC.

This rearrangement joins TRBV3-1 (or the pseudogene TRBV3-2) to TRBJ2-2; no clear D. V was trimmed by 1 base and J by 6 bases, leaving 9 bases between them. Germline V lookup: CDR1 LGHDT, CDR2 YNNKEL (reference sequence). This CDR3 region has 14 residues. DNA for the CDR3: TGTGCCAGCAGCCAAGGGGCCATTGCCGGGGAGCTGTTTTTT. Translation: CASSQGAIAGELFF.

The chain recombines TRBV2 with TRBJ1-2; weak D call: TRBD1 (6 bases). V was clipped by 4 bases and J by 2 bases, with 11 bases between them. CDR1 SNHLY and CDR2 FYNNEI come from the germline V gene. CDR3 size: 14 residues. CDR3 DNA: TGTGCCAGCAGTGTAGGGGGGCTCAACTATGGCTACACCTTC. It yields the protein CASSVGGLNYGYTF.

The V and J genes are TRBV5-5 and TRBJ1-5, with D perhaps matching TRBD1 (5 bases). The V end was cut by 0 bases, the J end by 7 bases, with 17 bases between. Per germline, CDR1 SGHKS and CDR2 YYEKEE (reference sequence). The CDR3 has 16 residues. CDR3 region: CASSLGASRGTQPQHF. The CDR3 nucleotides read TGTGCCAGCAGCTTGGGGGCCTCCCGGGGGACGCAGCCCCAGCATTTT.

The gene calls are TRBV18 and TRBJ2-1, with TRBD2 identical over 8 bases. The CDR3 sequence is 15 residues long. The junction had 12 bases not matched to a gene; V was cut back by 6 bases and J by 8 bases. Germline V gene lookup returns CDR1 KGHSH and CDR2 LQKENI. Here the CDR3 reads CASSPEAGAGDEQFF. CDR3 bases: TGTGCCAGCTCTCCAGAAGCGGGGGCAGGGGATGAGCAGTTCTTC.

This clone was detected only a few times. DNA for the CDR3: TGTGCCAGCAGTTTGGACCAGGAAAAACTGTTTTTT. Residues: CASSLDQEKLFF. The genes are TRBV28 and TRBJ1-4; no firm D call. Germline V gene lookup returns CDR1 MDHEN and CDR2 SYDVKM. The CDR3 sequence is 12 residues long. Between the trimmed V and J ends, which lost 3 bases and 8 bases, there was a span of 7 bases.

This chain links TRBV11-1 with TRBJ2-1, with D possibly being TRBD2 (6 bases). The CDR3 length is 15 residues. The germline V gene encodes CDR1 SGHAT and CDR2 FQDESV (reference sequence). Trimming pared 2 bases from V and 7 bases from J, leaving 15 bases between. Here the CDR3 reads CASSLTSLALNEQFF. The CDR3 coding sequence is TGTGCCAGCAGCTTAACTAGTCTAGCGCTGAATGAGCAGTTCTTC.

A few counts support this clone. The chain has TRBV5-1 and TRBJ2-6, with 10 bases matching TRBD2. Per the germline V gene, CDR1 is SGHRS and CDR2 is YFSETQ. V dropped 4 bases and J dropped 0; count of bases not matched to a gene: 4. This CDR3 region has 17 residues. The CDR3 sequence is CASSLLAGGSGANVLTF. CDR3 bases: TGCGCCAGCAGCCTGTTAGCGGGGGGCTCTGGGGCCAACGTCCTGACTTTC.

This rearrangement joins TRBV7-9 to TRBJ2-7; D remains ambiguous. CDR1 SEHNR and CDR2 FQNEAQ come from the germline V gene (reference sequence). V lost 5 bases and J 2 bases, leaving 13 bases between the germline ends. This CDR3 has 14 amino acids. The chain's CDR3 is CASSRDGPTYEQYF. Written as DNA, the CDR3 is TGTGCCAGCAGCCGAGATGGCCCCACCTACGAGCAGTACTTC.

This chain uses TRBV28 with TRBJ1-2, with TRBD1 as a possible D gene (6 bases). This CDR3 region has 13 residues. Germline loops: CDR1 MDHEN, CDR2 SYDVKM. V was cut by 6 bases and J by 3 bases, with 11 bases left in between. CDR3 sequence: CASSTGIDYGYTF. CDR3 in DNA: TGTGCCAGCAGCACAGGGATTGACTATGGCTACACCTTC.

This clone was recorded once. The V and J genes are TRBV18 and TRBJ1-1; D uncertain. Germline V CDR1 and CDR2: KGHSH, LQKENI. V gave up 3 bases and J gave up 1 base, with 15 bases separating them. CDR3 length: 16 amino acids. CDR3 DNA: TGTGCCAGCTCACCGATCGAGGCCAGTGGGAACACTGAAGCTTTCTTT. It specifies CASSPIEASGNTEAFF.

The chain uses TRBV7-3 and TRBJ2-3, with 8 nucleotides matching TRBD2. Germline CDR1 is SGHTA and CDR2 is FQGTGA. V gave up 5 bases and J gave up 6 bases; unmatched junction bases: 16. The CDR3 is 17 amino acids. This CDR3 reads CASSLEVAGLPGDTQYF. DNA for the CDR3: TGTGCCAGCAGCCTTGAGGTAGCGGGGCTCCCCGGGGATACGCAGTATTTT.

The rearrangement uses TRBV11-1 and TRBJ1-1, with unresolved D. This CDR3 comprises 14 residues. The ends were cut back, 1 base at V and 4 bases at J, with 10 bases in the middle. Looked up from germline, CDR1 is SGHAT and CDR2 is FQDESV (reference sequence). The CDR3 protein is CASSLGALGTEAFF. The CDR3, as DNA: TGTGCCAGCAGCTTAGGAGCCCTGGGCACTGAAGCTTTCTTT.

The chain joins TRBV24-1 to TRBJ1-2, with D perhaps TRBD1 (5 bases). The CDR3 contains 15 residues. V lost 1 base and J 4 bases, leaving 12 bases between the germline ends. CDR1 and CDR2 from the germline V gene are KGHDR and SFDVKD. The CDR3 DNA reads TGTGCCACCAGTGATTTTGGGACCGGTACCTATGGCTACACCTTC. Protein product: CATSDFGTGTYGYTF.

CDR3 nucleotides: TGCGCCAGCAGCCCCGGGGATAATGAGCAGTTCTTC. This sequence encodes CASSPGDNEQFF. This chain uses TRBV5-1 with TRBJ2-1, with D perhaps matching TRBD2 (5 bases). This CDR3 contains 12 residues. V was clipped by 4 bases and J by 7 bases, with 9 bases between them. Germline V gene lookup returns CDR1 SGHRS and CDR2 YFSETQ.

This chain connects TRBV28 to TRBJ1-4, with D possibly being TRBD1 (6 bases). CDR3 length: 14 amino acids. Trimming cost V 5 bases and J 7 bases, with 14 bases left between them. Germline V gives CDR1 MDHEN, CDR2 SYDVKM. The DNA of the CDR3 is TGTGCCAGCAGTGTATCCAAAGGGGGTGAAAAACTGTTTTTT. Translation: CASSVSKGGEKLFF.

This CDR3 is CASSATSGWNTGELFF. The CDR3 DNA follows: TGTGCCAGCAGCGCAACTAGCGGCTGGAACACCGGGGAGCTGTTTTTT. The chain joins TRBV9 to TRBJ2-2; 8 bases align to TRBD2. V was pared by 3 bases and J by 1 base, with 5 bases of the junction left unmatched. CDR3 length: 16 amino acids. Germline V gene sequence: CDR1 SGDLS, CDR2 YYNGEE.

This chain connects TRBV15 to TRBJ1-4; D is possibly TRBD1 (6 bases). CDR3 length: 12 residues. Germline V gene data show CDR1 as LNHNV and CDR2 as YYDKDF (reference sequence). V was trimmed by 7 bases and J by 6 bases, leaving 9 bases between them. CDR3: CATTQGYEKLFF. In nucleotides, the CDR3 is TGTGCCACCACCCAGGGGTATGAAAAACTGTTTTTT.